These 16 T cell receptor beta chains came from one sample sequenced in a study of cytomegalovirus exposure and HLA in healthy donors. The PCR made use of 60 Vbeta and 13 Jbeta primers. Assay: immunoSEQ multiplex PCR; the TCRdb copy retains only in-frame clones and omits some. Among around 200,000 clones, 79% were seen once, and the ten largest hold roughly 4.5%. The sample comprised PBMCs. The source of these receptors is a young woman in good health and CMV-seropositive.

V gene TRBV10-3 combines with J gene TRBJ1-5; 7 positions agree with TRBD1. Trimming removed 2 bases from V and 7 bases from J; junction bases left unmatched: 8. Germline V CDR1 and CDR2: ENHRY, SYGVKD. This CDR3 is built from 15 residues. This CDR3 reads CAISEGQASRQPQHF. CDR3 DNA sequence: TGTGCCATCAGTGAGGGACAGGCTTCGAGGCAGCCCCAGCATTTT.

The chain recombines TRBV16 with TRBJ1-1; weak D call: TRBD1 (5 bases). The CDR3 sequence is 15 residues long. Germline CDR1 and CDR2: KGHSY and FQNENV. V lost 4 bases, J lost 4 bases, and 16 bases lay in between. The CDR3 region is CASSLNYRGGTEAFF. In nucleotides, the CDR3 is TGTGCCAGCAGCCTTAATTATCGGGGGGGCACTGAAGCTTTCTTT.

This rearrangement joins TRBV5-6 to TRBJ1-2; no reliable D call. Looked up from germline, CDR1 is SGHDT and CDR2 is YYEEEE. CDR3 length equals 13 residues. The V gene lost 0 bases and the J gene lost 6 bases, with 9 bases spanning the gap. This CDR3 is CASSLAGVHGYTF. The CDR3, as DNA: TGTGCCAGCAGCTTGGCCGGGGTCCATGGCTACACCTTC.

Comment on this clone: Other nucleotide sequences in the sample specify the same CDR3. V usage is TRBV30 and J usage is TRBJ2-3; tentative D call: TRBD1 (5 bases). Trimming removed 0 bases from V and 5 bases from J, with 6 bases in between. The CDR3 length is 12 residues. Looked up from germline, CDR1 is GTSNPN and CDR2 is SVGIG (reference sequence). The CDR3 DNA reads TGTGCCTGGAGTGTAAGGGGAGATACGCAGTATTTT. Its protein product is CAWSVRGDTQYF. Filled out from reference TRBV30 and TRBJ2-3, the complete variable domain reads SQTIHQWPATLVQPVGSPLSLECTVEGTSNPNLYWYRQAAGRGLQLLFYSVGIGQISSEVPQNLSASRPQDRQFILSSKKLLLSDSGFYLCAWSVRGDTQYFGPGTRLTVL.

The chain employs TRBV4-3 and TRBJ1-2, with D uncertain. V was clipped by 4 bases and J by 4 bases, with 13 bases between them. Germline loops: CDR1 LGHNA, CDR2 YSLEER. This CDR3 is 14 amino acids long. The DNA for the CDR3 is TGCGCCAGCAGCCCAGGACTGAGCGGCTATGGCTACACCTTC. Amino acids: CASSPGLSGYGYTF.

Here the CDR3 reads CASSLAPGAGETQYF. In DNA, the CDR3 is TGCGCCAGCAGCTTGGCTCCAGGGGCAGGGGAGACCCAGTACTTC. The chain joins TRBV5-1 to TRBJ2-5, with D maybe TRBD1 (6 bases). This CDR3 comprises 15 residues. Germline V gives CDR1 SGHRS, CDR2 YFSETQ. V was clipped by 0 bases and J by 5 bases, with 14 bases between them.

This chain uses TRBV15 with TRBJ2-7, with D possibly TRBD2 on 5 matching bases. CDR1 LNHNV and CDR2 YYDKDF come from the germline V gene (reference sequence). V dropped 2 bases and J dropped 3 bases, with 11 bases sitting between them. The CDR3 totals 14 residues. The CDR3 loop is CATSRRAGIYEQYF. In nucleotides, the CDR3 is TGTGCCACCAGCAGAAGGGCCGGGATCTACGAGCAGTACTTC.

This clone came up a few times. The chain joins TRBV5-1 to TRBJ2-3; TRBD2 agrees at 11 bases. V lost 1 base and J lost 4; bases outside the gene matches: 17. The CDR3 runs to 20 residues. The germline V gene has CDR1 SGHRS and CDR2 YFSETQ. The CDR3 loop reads CASSLWGPLLAGDLPDTQYF. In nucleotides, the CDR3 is TGCGCCAGCAGCTTGTGGGGACCCCTACTAGCGGGAGATCTGCCAGATACGCAGTATTTT.

The CDR3 loop reads CASTRQGYNSPLHF. CDR3 in DNA: TGTGCCAGCACCCGTCAGGGTTATAATTCACCCCTCCACTTT. The J gene is TRBJ1-6, the V gene TRBV11-2, with a tentative D call TRBD1 (5 bases). The CDR3 runs to 14 residues. Germline V gene data show CDR1 as SGHAT and CDR2 as FQNNGV. V lost 7 bases and J lost 4, with 11 bases in between.

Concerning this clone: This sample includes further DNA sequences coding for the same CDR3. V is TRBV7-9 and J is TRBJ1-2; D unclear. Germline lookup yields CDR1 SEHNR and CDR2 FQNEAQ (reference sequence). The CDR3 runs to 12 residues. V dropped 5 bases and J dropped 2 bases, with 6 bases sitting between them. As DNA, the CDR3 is TGTGCCAGCAGCCCGCGAAACTATGGCTACACCTTC. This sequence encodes CASSPRNYGYTF.

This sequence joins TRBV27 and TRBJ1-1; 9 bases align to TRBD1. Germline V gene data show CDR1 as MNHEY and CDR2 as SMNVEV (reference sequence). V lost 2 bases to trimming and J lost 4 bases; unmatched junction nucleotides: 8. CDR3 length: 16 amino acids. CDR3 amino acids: CASSLVGQGFGTEAFF. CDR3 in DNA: TGTGCCAGCAGTTTAGTGGGACAGGGTTTTGGCACTGAAGCTTTCTTT.

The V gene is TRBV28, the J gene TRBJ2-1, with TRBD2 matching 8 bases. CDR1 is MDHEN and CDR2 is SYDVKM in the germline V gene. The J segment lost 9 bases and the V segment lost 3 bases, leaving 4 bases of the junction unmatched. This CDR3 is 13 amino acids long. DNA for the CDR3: TGTGCCAGCAGTTTTGGGACTAGAGGTGAGCAGTTCTTC. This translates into CASSFGTRGEQFF.

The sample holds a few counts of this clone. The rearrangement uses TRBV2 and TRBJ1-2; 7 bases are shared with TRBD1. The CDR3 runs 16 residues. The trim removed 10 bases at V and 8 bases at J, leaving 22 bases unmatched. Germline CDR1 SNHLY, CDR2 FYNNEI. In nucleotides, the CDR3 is TGTGCCACCAAGGTCTCGACGGGACAGACGATGGGGGGCTACACCTTC. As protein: CATKVSTGQTMGGYTF.

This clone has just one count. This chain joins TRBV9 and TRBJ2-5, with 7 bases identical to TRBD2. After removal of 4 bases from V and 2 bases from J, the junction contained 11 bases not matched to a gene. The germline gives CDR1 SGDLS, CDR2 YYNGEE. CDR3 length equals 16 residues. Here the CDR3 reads CASSPVGAGVQETQYF. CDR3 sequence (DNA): TGTGCCAGCAGCCCGGTCGGTGCGGGAGTTCAAGAGACCCAGTACTTC.

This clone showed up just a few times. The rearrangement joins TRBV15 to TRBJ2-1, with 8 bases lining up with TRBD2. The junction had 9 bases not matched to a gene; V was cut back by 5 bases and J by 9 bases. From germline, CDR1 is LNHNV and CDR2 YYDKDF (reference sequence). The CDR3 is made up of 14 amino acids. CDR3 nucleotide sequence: TGTGCCACCAGCGGCGGGGGGCGGAGCGGTGAGCAGTTCTTC. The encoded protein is CATSGGGRSGEQFF.

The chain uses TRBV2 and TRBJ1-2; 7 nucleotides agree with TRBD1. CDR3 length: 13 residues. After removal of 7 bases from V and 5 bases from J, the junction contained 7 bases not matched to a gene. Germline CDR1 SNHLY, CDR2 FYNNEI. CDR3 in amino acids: CASTRGSGYGYTF. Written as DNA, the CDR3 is TGTGCCAGCACCAGGGGGTCTGGGTATGGCTACACCTTC.